This T cell receptor (beta chain) was retrieved from a study of shared clonotypes between healthy human individuals. Whole-study context: Donors had three CD4 naive, three CD4 memory, two CD8 naive and one CD8 memory plate apiece. Study-wide results and caveats: A reduction in generation probabilities was seen for non-shared clonotypes relative to those shared by all four donors. Sequencing depth was expected to influence donor clonotype sharing.

Assay: immunoSEQ multiplex PCR; the TCRdb copy retains only in-frame clones and omits some. This sample has 2 million to 2.5 million clones, with over 85% found just once. Concerning this clone: Its target is not known.

In the CD4+ fraction, cells were divided into CD45RA+ naive and CD45RA-negative memory subsets. Germline-derived CDR1 and CDR2 are MNHNY and SVGAGI (reference sequence). Trimming shortened V by 6 bases and J by 4 bases, and 13 bases separated the two germline ends. The CDR3 consists of 13 residues. The sample comprised naive CD4+ T cells from PBMCs. Noted subset: CD45RA+ positively selected. The source is a man between 18 and 35 years old in good health. Some clones in this sample may be carry-over from other donors' samples. The chain combines TRBV6-6 with TRBJ2-7, with D perhaps TRBD1 or TRBD2 (5 bases each). CDR3 protein: CASSPGPSYEQYF. CDR3 DNA: TGTGCCAGCAGCCCGGGGCCTTCGTACGAGCAGTACTTC.